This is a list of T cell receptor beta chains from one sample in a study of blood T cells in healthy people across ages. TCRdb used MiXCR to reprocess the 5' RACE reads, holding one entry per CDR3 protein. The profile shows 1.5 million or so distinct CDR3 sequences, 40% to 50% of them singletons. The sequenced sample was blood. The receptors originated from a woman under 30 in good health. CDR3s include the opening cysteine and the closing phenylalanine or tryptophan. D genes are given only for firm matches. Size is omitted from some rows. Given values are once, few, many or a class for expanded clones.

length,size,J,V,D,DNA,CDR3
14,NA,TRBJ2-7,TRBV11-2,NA,TGTGCCAGCAGCCCAGACCGGGCAGAGTACGAGCAGTACTTC,CASSPDRAEYEQYF
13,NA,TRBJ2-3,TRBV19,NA,TGTGCCAGTAGCCTCTCCTCCTGGGATACGCAGTATTTT,CASSLSSWDTQYF
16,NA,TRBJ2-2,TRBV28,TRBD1,TGTGCCAGCAGTCTAAACGGACAGGGGGCCATCGGGGAGCTGTTTTTT,CASSLNGQGAIGELFF
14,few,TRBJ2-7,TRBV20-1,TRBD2,TGCAGTGCTAAACGGGCGGGGGGGGCCTACGAGCAGTACTTC,CSAKRAGGAYEQYF
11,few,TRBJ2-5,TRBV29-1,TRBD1,TGCAGCGTTCTACAGGGGAATGAGCAGTACTTC,CSVLQGNEQYF
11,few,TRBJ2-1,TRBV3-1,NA,TGTGCCAGCAGCCGACGACTAGAGCAGTTCTTC,CASSRRLEQFF
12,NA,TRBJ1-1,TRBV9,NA,TGTGCCAGCAGCGGGGTCGGGACTGAAGCTTTCTTT,CASSGVGTEAFF
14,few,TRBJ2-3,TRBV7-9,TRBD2,TGTGCCAGCAGCGTAACACTAGCGGGAGATACGCAGTATTTT,CASSVTLAGDTQYF
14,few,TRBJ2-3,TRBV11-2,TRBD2,TGTGCCAGCAGCTTGGGAGGGGTGCGAGATACGCAGTATTTT,CASSLGGVRDTQYF
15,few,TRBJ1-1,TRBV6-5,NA,TGTGCCAGCAGTTCTGTTTATGTTAAGGATGCTGAAGCTTTCTTT,CASSSVYVKDAEAFF
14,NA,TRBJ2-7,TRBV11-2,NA,TGTGCCAGCAGCTTGAACTTAAGGGGGAACGAGCAGTACTTC,CASSLNLRGNEQYF
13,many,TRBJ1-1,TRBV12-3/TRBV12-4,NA,TGTGCCAGCAGTTTAAGGGAGGGCGGTGAAGCTTTCTTT,CASSLREGGEAFF
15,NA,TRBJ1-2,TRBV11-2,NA,TGTGCCAGCAGCACCCAAGCGGACGGATACTATGGCTACACCTTC,CASSTQADGYYGYTF
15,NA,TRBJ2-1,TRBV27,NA,TGTGCCAGCAGTCCGAGCGCTAGCTTCTACAATGAGCAGTTCTTC,CASSPSASFYNEQFF
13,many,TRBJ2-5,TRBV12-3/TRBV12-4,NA,TGTGCCAGCAGTTTGGGGGAACAAGAGACCCAGTACTTC,CASSLGEQETQYF
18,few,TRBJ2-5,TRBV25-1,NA,TGTGCCAGCAGTGACCCAGGGCCAACACAGGGATTAAGGGAGACCCAGTACTTC,CASSDPGPTQGLRETQYF
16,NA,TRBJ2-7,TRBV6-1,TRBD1,TGTGCCAGCAGTGCCCTCGGGACAGGGGGACACTACGAGCAGTACTTC,CASSALGTGGHYEQYF
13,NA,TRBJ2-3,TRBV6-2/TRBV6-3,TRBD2,TGTGCCAGCATCTCCACCGGGACTAGCGTTCGGTATTTT,CASISTGTSVRYF
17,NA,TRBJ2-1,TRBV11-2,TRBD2,TGTGCCAGCAGCTTGGGGGGGTCAGCTAGCTCCTACAATGAGCAGTTCTTC,CASSLGGSASSYNEQFF
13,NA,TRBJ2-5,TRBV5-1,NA,TGCGCCAGCAGCTTGGAGGGGCTGGAGACCCAGTACTTC,CASSLEGLETQYF
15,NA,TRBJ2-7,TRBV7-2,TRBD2,TGTGCCAGCAGCTCGTCGACTAGCGGGGCCTACGAGCAGTACTTC,CASSSSTSGAYEQYF
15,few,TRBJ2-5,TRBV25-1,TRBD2,TGTGCCAGCGGTGGGACTAGCGGGGCCCAAGAGACCCAGTACTTC,CASGGTSGAQETQYF
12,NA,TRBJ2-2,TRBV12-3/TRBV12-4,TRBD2,TGCGGGGGACTACTGAACACCGGGGAGCTGTTTTTT,CGGLLNTGELFF
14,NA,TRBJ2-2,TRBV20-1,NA,TGCAGTGCTGGATTGGTACAGAACACCGGGGAGCTGTTTTTT,CSAGLVQNTGELFF
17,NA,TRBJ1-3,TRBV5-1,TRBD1,TGCGCCAGCAGCTCCTTACTAGGGGGCTCCTCGGGAAACACCATATATTTT,CASSSLLGGSSGNTIYF
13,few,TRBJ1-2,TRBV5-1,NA,TGCGCCAGCAGCTTGGGGCCTGAGGAAGGCTACACCTTC,CASSLGPEEGYTF
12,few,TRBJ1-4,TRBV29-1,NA,TGCAGCGTTGTTAACTTCGAGGAAAAACTGTTTTTT,CSVVNFEEKLFF
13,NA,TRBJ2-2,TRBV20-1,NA,TGCAGTGCTAGAGTCTCGAACACCGGGGAGCTGTTTTTT,CSARVSNTGELFF
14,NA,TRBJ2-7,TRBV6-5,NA,TGTGCCAGCAGGGCCCTTCAACCGTTGGGTGAGCAGTACTTC,CASRALQPLGEQYF
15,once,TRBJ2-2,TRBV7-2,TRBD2,TGTGCCAGCAGCTTATGGCGGGGAGGGACGGGGGAGCTGTTTTTT,CASSLWRGGTGELFF
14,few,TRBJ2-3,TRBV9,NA,TGTGCCAGCAGCGTTAGGGGGGCGGAAGATACGCAGTATTTT,CASSVRGAEDTQYF
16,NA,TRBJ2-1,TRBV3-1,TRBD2,TGTGCCAGCAGCCAGAGACTAGCGGGGTCCTACAATGAGCAGTTCTTC,CASSQRLAGSYNEQFF
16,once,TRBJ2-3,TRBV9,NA,TGTGCCAGCAGCGCCCGAGAGGACTCTCCCGTCTGGGCGCAGTATTTT,CASSAREDSPVWAQYF
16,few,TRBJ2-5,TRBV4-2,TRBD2,TGTGCCAGCAGCCAAAGCGCTAGCGGGGGACAGGAGACCCAGTACTTC,CASSQSASGGQETQYF
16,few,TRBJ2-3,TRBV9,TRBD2,TGTGCCAGCAGCGTAGAGGGACTAGCGGCGGGCGATACGCAGTATTTT,CASSVEGLAAGDTQYF
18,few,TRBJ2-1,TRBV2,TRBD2,TGTGCCAGCAGTCCCGATGCCCTTTTAGCGGGGCGCTACAATGAGCAGTTCTTC,CASSPDALLAGRYNEQFF
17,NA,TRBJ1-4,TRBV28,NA,TGTGCCAGCAACCTACAGGGACGCCTTTCGGTCGGTGAAAAACTGTTTTTT,CASNLQGRLSVGEKLFF
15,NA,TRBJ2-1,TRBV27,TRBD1,TGTGCCAGCAGGCCCGAGGGGGCTTTGTACAATGAGCAGTTCTTC,CASRPEGALYNEQFF
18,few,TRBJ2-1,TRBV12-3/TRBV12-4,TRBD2,TGTGCCAGCAGTTCCCTACTTTTTCGTAGCGGGAGTGGGAATGAGCAGTTCTTC,CASSSLLFRSGSGNEQFF
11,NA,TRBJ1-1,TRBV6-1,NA,TGTGCCAGCAAGGCCGGGATTGAAGCTTTCTTT,CASKAGIEAFF
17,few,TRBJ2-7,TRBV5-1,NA,TGCGCCAGCAGCTCGGAGGGGGCTGGAATAGAGTCCTACGAGCAGTACTTC,CASSSEGAGIESYEQYF